The next 12 T cell receptor beta chains were all read from a single sample in a study of blood T cells in healthy people across ages. Alongside a J-beta primer mix, a sample-barcoded 5' primer served in a second PCR lasting roughly 6 to 11 cycles. One entry per CDR3 protein, called by TCRdb with MiXCR from the 5' RACE reads. The sample yields approximately 1.5 million distinct CDR3 sequences, about 31% seen once. Sequences were obtained from blood. The receptors here all came from a woman aged 30 to 39 in good health.

The chain couples TRBV20-1 to TRBJ2-7, with D perhaps matching TRBD1 (6 bases). This CDR3 is built from 14 residues. Germline assignment: CDR1 DFQATT and CDR2 SNEGSKA (reference sequence). Trimming removed 4 bases from V and 0 bases from J, with 13 bases in between. As DNA, the CDR3 is TGCAGTGCTACTCGGCAGGGGAGCTCCTACGAGCAGTACTTC. Translating gives CSATRQGSSYEQYF.

With respect to this clonotype: Since a much larger clone is just one base distant, this may be a read error. This chain connects TRBV29-1 to TRBJ2-1; 7 positions agree with TRBD1. The V gene end was trimmed by 6 bases and the J gene end by 2 bases; junction bases not matched to a gene: 4. Germline V gene data show CDR1 as SQVTM and CDR2 as ANQGSEA. The CDR3 has 13 amino acids. In nucleotides, the CDR3 is TGCAGCGTCCGGACAGGCCCCTACAATGAGCAGTTCTTC. This gives the protein CSVRTGPYNEQFF.

The chain recombines TRBV7-8 with TRBJ2-3, with 10 bases fitting TRBD1. Germline V lookup: CDR1 SGHVS, CDR2 FQNEAQ. The length of the CDR3 is 16 residues. J lost 3 bases, V lost 5 bases, and 8 bases had no gene match. In nucleotides, the CDR3 is TGTGCCAGCAGCCCTAAACCGGGACAGGGGACAGATACGCAGTATTTT. Encoded protein: CASSPKPGQGTDTQYF.

The CDR3 DNA sequence: TGTGCCAGCAGCTTGGGGGTTCCCCTCTCTGGGGCCAACGTCCTGACTTTC. Translated, it gives CASSLGVPLSGANVLTF. The rearrangement links TRBV5-8 to TRBJ2-6; no reliable D call. Germline CDR1 is SGHTS and CDR2 is YDEGEE. CDR3 length: 17 residues. The ends were cut back, 0 bases at V and 0 bases at J, with 10 bases in the middle.

This rearrangement joins TRBV20-1 to TRBJ2-5; D unclear. V lost 0 bases and J lost 5, with 13 bases in between. The germline V gene has CDR1 DFQATT and CDR2 SNEGSKA (reference sequence). The CDR3 contains 14 residues. The chain's CDR3 is CSARDQYSLETQYF. The CDR3 bases are TGCAGTGCTAGAGATCAGTACAGTTTGGAGACCCAGTACTTC.

Only a few counts were recorded for this clonotype. V and J are TRBV10-2 and TRBJ2-7; maybe TRBD1 (5 bases). The germline V gene has CDR1 WSHSY and CDR2 SAAADI. The CDR3 totals 13 residues. V was pared by 5 bases and J by 7 bases, with 15 bases between. This CDR3 reads CASSKGQGLEQYF. CDR3 bases: TGCGCCAGCAGTAAGGGTCAGGGATTGGAGCAGTACTTC.

This chain connects TRBV20-1 to TRBJ2-4; maybe TRBD2 (6 bases). This CDR3 is built from 15 residues. Trimming stripped 5 bases from V and 13 bases from J, with 27 bases between. Germline values: CDR1 DFQATT, CDR2 SNEGSKA (reference sequence). Here the CDR3 reads CSAESPGPGVGTQYF. The CDR3 DNA reads TGCAGTGCTGAGAGCCCAGGACCGGGGGTCGGAACCCAGTACTTC.

J is TRBJ2-7 and V is TRBV7-9; 7 bases fit TRBD1. CDR1 and CDR2 from the germline V gene are SEHNR and FQNEAQ (reference sequence). There are 15 residues in the CDR3. The V and J ends lost 5 bases and 3 bases, in that order; junction bases with no gene match: 10. The CDR3 sequence is CASSLTQGQVYEQYF. CDR3 nucleotide sequence: TGTGCCAGCAGCCTAACCCAAGGACAGGTCTACGAGCAGTACTTC.

The rearrangement uses TRBV20-1 and TRBJ1-2, with 9 bases aligning to TRBD1. Germline values: CDR1 DFQATT, CDR2 SNEGSKA (reference sequence). V dropped 5 bases and J dropped 12; count of bases not matched to a gene: 10. The CDR3 covers 12 residues. The CDR3 is CSADRGNYDHTF. The CDR3 DNA reads as TGCAGTGCTGACAGGGGGAACTATGACCACACCTTC.

This clonotype turned up a few times. This chain links TRBV25-1 with TRBJ2-5; the D gene could be TRBD1 or TRBD2 (5 bases each). The J call may be mistaken, given a closer DNA end match to TRBJ2-7. CDR3 length: 12 residues. Per the germline V gene, CDR1 is MGHDK and CDR2 is SYGVNS. CDR3 sequence (DNA): TGTGCCAGCAGTGAAACTGGGACCGAGCAGTACTTC. Translating gives CASSETGTEQYF.

The chain couples TRBV27 to TRBJ2-7; either TRBD1 or TRBD2 may fit D (5 bases each). Germline CDR1 MNHEY, CDR2 SMNVEV (reference sequence). V was pared by 2 bases and J by 7 bases, with 12 bases between. The CDR3 runs 13 residues. CDR3 sequence: CASSLGPEGEQYF. The CDR3 DNA reads as TGTGCCAGCAGTTTAGGCCCTGAGGGGGAGCAGTACTTC.

The chain is built from TRBV11-2 and TRBJ2-1; 12 positions match TRBD2. Germline CDR1 and CDR2: SGHAT and FQNNGV. The CDR3 runs to 15 residues. V lost 3 bases to trimming and J lost 10 bases; unmatched junction nucleotides: 7. The chain's CDR3 is CASSFPSGGAQEQFF. The CDR3 nucleotides read TGTGCCAGCAGCTTCCCTAGCGGGGGGGCTCAGGAGCAGTTCTTC.